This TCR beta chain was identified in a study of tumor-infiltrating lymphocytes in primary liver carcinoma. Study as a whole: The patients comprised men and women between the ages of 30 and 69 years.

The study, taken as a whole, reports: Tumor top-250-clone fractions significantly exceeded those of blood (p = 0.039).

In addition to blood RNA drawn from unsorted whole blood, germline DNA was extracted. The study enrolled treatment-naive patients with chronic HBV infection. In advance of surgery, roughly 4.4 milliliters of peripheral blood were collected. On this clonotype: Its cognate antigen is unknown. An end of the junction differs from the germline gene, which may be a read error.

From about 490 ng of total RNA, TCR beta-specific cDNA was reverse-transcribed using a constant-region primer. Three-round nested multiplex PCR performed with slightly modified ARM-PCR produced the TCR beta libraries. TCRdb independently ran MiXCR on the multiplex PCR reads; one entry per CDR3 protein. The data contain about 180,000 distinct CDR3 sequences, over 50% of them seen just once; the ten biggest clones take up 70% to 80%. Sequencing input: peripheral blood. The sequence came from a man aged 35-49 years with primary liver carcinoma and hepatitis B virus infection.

The CDR3 DNA is TGTGCCGGCAGTCGCCGATCGACAGGGGATTCGGCCGTGTATGGCTACACCTTC. Amino acid sequence: CAGSRRSTGDSAVYGYTF. The chain uses TRBV6-5 and TRBJ1-2, with 8 bases that match TRBD1. Germline V lookup: CDR1 MNHEY, CDR2 SVGAGI. The CDR3 loop spans 18 amino acids.